This T cell receptor (beta chain) was captured by sequencing in a study of vaccination effects on CD4 cells after COVID-19. Study findings and constraints: Healthy vaccinees had only 1 of 255 vaccine-induced clones cross-react with common cold coronaviruses. Infection-derived and vaccine-derived clones contracted markedly late after vaccination.

Upon completion of 10 to 11 days in culture, CD4+ T cells were isolated. People in the vaccine group had not been infected with SARS-CoV-2 before, and their nucleocapsid antibodies were negative. A half-volume exchange with IL-2 medium occurred on days 3 and 7. Here immunoSEQ multiplex PCR was the method, and the copy in TCRdb shows in-frame clones only, minus some. The sample consists of tens of thousands of clones, around 67% of them appearing once. Notes on this clone: Its target is not known.

The V and J ends lost 1 base and 9 bases respectively, with 9 bases between them. The CDR3 spans 12 residues. From germline, CDR1 is LGHDT and CDR2 YNNKEL (reference sequence). The material was CD4+ T cells from PBMCs cultured without peptide, obtained before COVID-19 vaccination. The chain uses TRBV3-1 (or the pseudogene TRBV3-2) and TRBJ2-5, with unresolved D. This receptor was obtained from a human donor who received a COVID-19 vaccine. The chain's CDR3 is CASSQGEGAQYF. CDR3 sequence (DNA): TGTGCCAGCAGCCAAGGGGAAGGAGCCCAGTACTTC.